This T cell receptor beta chain was found in a study of a mutant IDH1 vaccine in newly diagnosed glioma. About the research overall: Radiotherapy alone preceded vaccination by 4-6 weeks; alternatively, vaccination started with temozolomide cycles.

Regarding the study as a whole: Pseudoprogression appeared unlinked to shifts in leading peripheral T cell clonotypes. In about 93% of patients, immune responses induced by the vaccine occurred.

This sample's time point: week 35, safety follow-up. Doses consisted of 300 ug of mutant IDH1 20-mer peptide each, paired with topical imiquimod. Patients received eight vaccinations in weeks 1, 3, 5, 7, 11, 15, 19, 23. As to this clone: What it recognizes is unknown.

Profiled with immunoSEQ multiplex PCR; TCRdb holds only in-frame clones, not every one. The data hold tens of thousands of clones, with less than 90% observed a single time. The germline CDR1 and CDR2 sequences are SGHTA and FQGNSA. This CDR3 contains 14 residues. Deletions cut 2 bases from V and 2 bases from J, with 9 bases between. The genes are TRBV7-2 and TRBJ2-5; D call uncertain. The sequences come from PBMCs, collected from a glioma patient whose treatment included an IDH1 peptide vaccine. The clonotype was recovered from a man under 40 with glioma. CDR3: CASSLRYTQETQYF. CDR3 DNA: TGTGCCAGCAGCTTAAGGTACACACAAGAGACCCAGTACTTC.